This TCR beta chain was documented in a study of monozygotic twins with cystic fibrosis. Study-wide findings and caveats: In 13 of 16 pairs, V gene usage was closest to the co-twin's. Low clonality (median roughly 0.01) suggested a mostly naive repertoire.

The CDR3 length is 13 residues. Per the germline V gene, CDR1 is SEHNR and CDR2 is FQNEAQ (reference sequence). J lost 6 bases, V lost 5 bases, and 4 bases had no gene match. Assay used: immunoSEQ multiplex PCR; TCRdb lists only in-frame clones, some missing. This table has about 35,000 clones, approximately 72% appearing once. Worth noting for this clone: Its antigen remains unidentified.

Sequenced material: blood. The clonotype originates from a girl aged 5-17 years with cystic fibrosis. V gene TRBV7-9 combines with J gene TRBJ1-2; 9 bases are a match to TRBD1. CDR3 protein: CASSPRDRDGYTF. CDR3 coding DNA: TGTGCCAGCAGCCCCCGGGACAGGGATGGCTACACCTTC.